This entry is about one T cell receptor (beta chain). Compared with germline, one end of the junction differs, possibly owing to a read error. The data stem from a study of blood T cell repertoires in COVID-19. Per the germline V gene, CDR1 is SEHNR and CDR2 is FQNEAQ (reference sequence). CDR3 length: 13 residues. The assay was immunoSEQ multiplex PCR, and TCRdb's table has in-frame clones only and misses some. The sample lists 200,000 or so clones, about nine tenths occurring once. This sequence joins TRBV7-9 and TRBJ1-1; the D is unclear. Specimen: PBMCs or T cells enriched from blood (not recorded which). The TCR comes from a young man in a cohort exposed to, infected with or recovered from COVID-19 (not recorded which). The CDR3 spells CASSIAKNTEAFF. CDR3 coding DNA: TGTGCCAGCAGCATAGCTAAGAACACTGAAGCTTTCTTT.